The T cell receptor (beta chain) described here comes from a study of vaccination and CD4 T cells after COVID-19. Study-level information: Once diagnosed, patients had post-COVID samples drawn a median roughly 97 days later (range 35 to 161).

This clonotype came up a few times. Its specificity is unknown. Treatment denoted: roughly 10-day PBMC culture with coronavirus spike peptide pools or control peptides (ViraFEST assay). Under the ViraFEST approach, antigen-specific T cells were expanded with peptide pools and TCRs subsequently sequenced. The junction had 10 bases not matched to a gene; V was cut back by 2 bases and J by 7 bases. CDR3 length: 15 residues. CDR1 is MNHEY, CDR2 SVGAGI, per germline. The assay that was used to sequence DNA from cultured CD4+ T cells was the Oncomine TCR Beta short-read assay. TCRdb reanalysed the PCR reads using MiXCR and keeps one entry per CDR3 protein. The table lists about 16,000 distinct CDR3 sequences, 52% of them singletons.

This chain connects TRBV6-5 to TRBJ1-2, with 7 positions matching TRBD1. The sequencing sample was made of CD4+ T cells from blood, cultured in vitro. This TCR derives from a human donor who had recovered from COVID-19. CDR3 loop: CASSYGRGEEVGYTF. Written as DNA, the CDR3 is TGTGCCAGCAGTTACGGCAGGGGGGAGGAGGTTGGCTACACCTTC.